Listed below are T cell receptor beta chains from one sample, sequenced in a study of long-term antiretroviral therapy in people with HIV. The data were produced by immunoSEQ multiplex PCR, yet TCRdb's version contains in-frame clones alone and is incomplete. Of around 26,000 clones in the sample, more than 80% are singletons; the top ten hold about 9%. Here the sequenced sample was unsorted PBMCs, taken 7.6 years after starting antiretroviral therapy. The receptors were gathered from a woman aged 35 to 49 with HIV. Each CDR3 is given with its conserved first and last residue. The order of the fields is V gene, clone size, J gene, D gene, CDR3 protein, CDR3 DNA. The D gene is left open where the match is weak. For some rows the clone size is stated as once, few or many, or as a class when expanded; others skip it.

V: TRBV5-1
size: .
J: TRBJ1-4
D: .
CDR3: CASSPTPIGGSTNEKLFF
DNA: TGCGCCAGCAGCCCCACCCCTATTGGGGGGTCCACTAATGAAAAACTGTTTTTT

V: TRBV13
size: .
J: TRBJ2-7
D: TRBD1
CDR3: CASSRGGTGSYEQYF
DNA: TGTGCCAGCAGCAGAGGTGGGACAGGGTCCTACGAGCAGTACTTC

V: TRBV14
size: .
J: TRBJ1-1
D: .
CDR3: CASSSPYTEAFF
DNA: TGTGCCAGCAGTTCGCCGTACACTGAAGCTTTCTTT

V: TRBV11-2
size: .
J: TRBJ2-3
D: .
CDR3: CASRSSSIRTDTQYF
DNA: TGTGCCAGCAGATCGTCCTCTATCCGCACAGATACGCAGTATTTT

V: TRBV7-3
size: .
J: TRBJ2-5
D: .
CDR3: CASSLTFGGQETQYF
DNA: TGTGCCAGCAGCTTAACTTTTGGGGGACAAGAGACCCAGTACTTC

V: TRBV30
size: .
J: TRBJ1-1
D: TRBD1
CDR3: CGGDRVFGEAFF
DNA: TGTGGGGGGGACAGGGTGTTCGGTGAAGCTTTCTTT

V: TRBV7-3
size: .
J: TRBJ1-3
D: .
CDR3: CASSLRGSGNTIYF
DNA: TGTGCCAGCAGCTTACGGGGGTCCGGAAACACCATATATTTT

V: TRBV25-1
size: .
J: TRBJ1-1
D: .
CDR3: CASALQGDTEAFF
DNA: TGTGCCAGCGCACTACAGGGCGACACTGAAGCTTTCTTT

V: TRBV11-2
size: .
J: TRBJ1-3
D: TRBD1
CDR3: CASSTGQAYSGNTIYF
DNA: TGTGCCAGCAGCACAGGACAGGCCTACTCTGGAAACACCATATATTTT

V: TRBV7-9
size: medium-sized
J: TRBJ2-2
D: TRBD1
CDR3: CASSFLQGASTGELFF
DNA: TGTGCCAGCAGCTTCCTACAGGGGGCAAGCACCGGGGAGCTGTTTTTT

V: TRBV7-8
size: .
J: TRBJ1-1
D: .
CDR3: CASSPGQGNTEAFF
DNA: TGTGCCAGCAGCCCGGGTCAGGGTAACACTGAAGCTTTCTTT

V: TRBV29-1
size: .
J: TRBJ2-7
D: .
CDR3: CSVVQLPNYEQYF
DNA: TGCAGCGTTGTCCAGCTTCCGAACTACGAGCAGTACTTC

V: TRBV5-6
size: .
J: TRBJ2-2
D: .
CDR3: CASSPLDRAANTGELFF
DNA: TGTGCCAGCAGCCCACTCGACAGAGCTGCGAACACCGGGGAGCTGTTTTTT

V: TRBV5-4
size: .
J: TRBJ1-2
D: TRBD1
CDR3: CASSSPIQGSYGYTF
DNA: TGTGCCAGCAGCTCACCAATACAGGGGTCCTATGGCTACACCTTC

V: TRBV9
size: .
J: TRBJ1-3
D: .
CDR3: CASSVQGTSGNTIYF
DNA: TGTGCCAGCAGCGTACAGGGGACCTCTGGAAACACCATATATTTT

V: TRBV5-1
size: .
J: TRBJ1-2
D: .
CDR3: CASSLGGSYGYTF
DNA: TGCGCCAGCAGCTTGGGGGGCAGCTATGGCTACACCTTC

V: TRBV6-5
size: .
J: TRBJ2-5
D: .
CDR3: CASSYGGWQETQYF
DNA: TGTGCCAGCAGCTATGGGGGGTGGCAAGAGACCCAGTACTTC

V: TRBV18
size: .
J: TRBJ1-2
D: .
CDR3: CASSPPNYGYTF
DNA: TGTGCCAGCTCACCCCCAAACTATGGCTACACCTTC

V: TRBV7-8
size: .
J: TRBJ2-5
D: TRBD2
CDR3: CASSNLAGGRETQYF
DNA: TGTGCCAGCAGCAACCTAGCGGGGGGGAGGGAGACCCAGTACTTC

V: TRBV25-1
size: .
J: TRBJ2-5
D: TRBD1
CDR3: CASSPTGQGRETQYF
DNA: TGTGCCAGCAGTCCTACCGGACAGGGCAGGGAGACCCAGTACTTC

V: TRBV7-2
size: .
J: TRBJ1-4
D: TRBD1
CDR3: CASSGRSGTGRDFGKKLFF
DNA: TGTGCCAGCAGCGGCAGGTCAGGGACAGGGAGAGACTTTGGGAAAAAACTGTTTTTT

V: TRBV4-3
size: .
J: TRBJ1-2
D: .
CDR3: CASSQDLNKAVAGYTF
DNA: TGCGCCAGCAGCCAAGATCTTAATAAGGCGGTGGCGGGCTACACCTTC

V: TRBV4-1
size: few
J: TRBJ1-5
D: .
CDR3: CASSQDFGSNQPQHF
DNA: TGCGCCAGCAGCCAAGATTTCGGTAGCAATCAGCCCCAGCATTTT

V: TRBV18
size: .
J: TRBJ2-5
D: TRBD1
CDR3: CASSPTGDGTQYF
DNA: TGTGCCAGCTCACCCACAGGGGATGGGACCCAGTACTTC

V: TRBV2
size: once
J: TRBJ2-5
D: .
CDR3: CASSERGTQYF
DNA: TGTGCCAGCAGTGAACGGGGGACCCAGTACTTC

V: TRBV7-6
size: .
J: TRBJ2-2
D: .
CDR3: CASSLAGGETGELFF
DNA: TGTGCCAGCAGCTTAGCCGGGGGCGAAACCGGGGAGCTGTTTTTT

V: TRBV28
size: .
J: TRBJ2-5
D: TRBD1
CDR3: CASRPGTGKGETQYF
DNA: TGTGCCAGCCGACCCGGGACAGGGAAGGGAGAGACCCAGTACTTC

V: TRBV10-1
size: once
J: TRBJ2-7
D: .
CDR3: CASSVDRAYEQYF
DNA: TGCGCCAGCAGTGTGGACAGAGCCTACGAGCAGTACTTC

V: TRBV5-6
size: .
J: TRBJ2-7
D: .
CDR3: CASRTTRERYEQYF
DNA: TGTGCCAGCAGAACGACACGGGAAAGGTACGAGCAGTACTTC

V: TRBV19
size: .
J: TRBJ1-1
D: .
CDR3: CASSIGLREAFF
DNA: TGTGCCAGTAGTATAGGTCTAAGGGAAGCTTTCTTT

V: TRBV19
size: few
J: TRBJ2-7
D: TRBD2
CDR3: CASSTSGGEQYF
DNA: TGTGCCAGTAGTACTAGCGGGGGCGAGCAGTACTTC

V: TRBV5-6
size: .
J: TRBJ2-2
D: .
CDR3: CASSFPLRAGELFF
DNA: TGTGCCAGCAGCTTTCCCCTACGGGCCGGGGAGCTGTTTTTT

V: TRBV7-6
size: .
J: TRBJ1-4
D: TRBD1
CDR3: CASSPGGSTNEKLFF
DNA: TGTGCCAGCAGCCCAGGGGGCTCAACTAATGAAAAACTGTTTTTT

V: TRBV5-5
size: .
J: TRBJ1-2
D: .
CDR3: CASSLEGGGLGYTF
DNA: TGTGCCAGCAGCTTGGAGGGGGGCGGACTAGGCTACACCTTC

V: TRBV6-6
size: .
J: TRBJ1-1
D: TRBD1
CDR3: CASSYYGDRGTFF
DNA: TGTGCCAGCAGTTACTATGGGGACAGGGGAACTTTCTTT

V: TRBV27
size: once
J: TRBJ1-2
D: TRBD1
CDR3: CASSPGQTYGYTF
DNA: TGTGCCAGCAGCCCGGGACAGACATATGGCTACACCTTC

V: TRBV5-8
size: .
J: TRBJ1-2
D: .
CDR3: CASGSPRLNYGYTF
DNA: TGTGCCAGCGGTAGTCCGCGGCTAAACTATGGCTACACCTTC

V: TRBV5-1
size: .
J: TRBJ2-1
D: TRBD1
CDR3: CASSPQGQGVNNEQFF
DNA: TGCGCCAGCAGCCCCCAAGGGCAGGGGGTAAACAATGAGCAGTTCTTC

V: TRBV6-5
size: .
J: TRBJ1-2
D: .
CDR3: CASSIREDSYGYTF
DNA: TGTGCCAGCAGTATAAGGGAGGACTCCTATGGCTACACCTTC

V: TRBV7-6
size: .
J: TRBJ2-3
D: TRBD2
CDR3: CASSLSAGTSGGITDTQYF
DNA: TGTGCCAGCAGCTTAAGTGCCGGGACTAGCGGGGGGATCACAGATACGCAGTATTTT

V: TRBV2
size: .
J: TRBJ1-6
D: .
CDR3: CASSGGGTGLSSPLHF
DNA: TGTGCCAGCAGTGGAGGGGGGACCGGATTGAGTTCACCCCTCCACTTT

V: TRBV5-1
size: .
J: TRBJ1-4
D: .
CDR3: CASSLEIGTNEKLFF
DNA: TGCGCCAGCAGCTTGGAAATTGGAACTAATGAAAAACTGTTTTTT

V: TRBV2
size: .
J: TRBJ1-2
D: TRBD1
CDR3: CASSEPGTGHYGYTF
DNA: TGTGCCAGCAGTGAACCCGGGACAGGGCACTATGGCTACACCTTC

V: TRBV5-1
size: .
J: TRBJ1-5
D: .
CDR3: CASSLAEGQPQHF
DNA: TGCGCCAGCAGCTTGGCGGAGGGTCAGCCCCAGCATTTT

V: TRBV4-1
size: .
J: TRBJ2-3
D: .
CDR3: CASSLRGGAWDTQYF
DNA: TGCGCCAGCAGCCTCCGAGGGGGGGCCTGGGATACGCAGTATTTT

V: TRBV9
size: .
J: TRBJ1-1
D: .
CDR3: CASSVSAENTEAFF
DNA: TGTGCCAGCAGCGTATCTGCGGAGAACACTGAAGCTTTCTTT

V: TRBV2
size: .
J: TRBJ1-1
D: .
CDR3: CASSDEGFTEAFF
DNA: TGTGCCAGCAGTGATGAGGGTTTCACTGAAGCTTTCTTT

V: TRBV7-2
size: .
J: TRBJ1-2
D: .
CDR3: CASSFGRRDGYTF
DNA: TGTGCCAGCAGCTTCGGCCGCCGGGATGGCTACACCTTC